This T cell receptor (beta chain) was captured in a study of cytomegalovirus exposure and HLA in healthy donors. There are 16 residues in the CDR3. Germline V gene lookup returns CDR1 SGHRS and CDR2 YFSETQ. J gave up 7 bases and V 3 bases, and 9 bases lay outside the gene matches. The PCR employed 60 Vbeta primers together with 13 Jbeta primers. Produced via immunoSEQ multiplex PCR; TCRdb's table is partial and in-frame only. The sample carries about 150,000 clones, 74% recorded once. The sample consisted of PBMCs. This sequence was found in a man younger than 35 in good health and CMV-seropositive. V gene TRBV5-1 combines with J gene TRBJ1-4, with 10 bases fitting TRBD1. The CDR3 DNA follows: TGCGCCAGCAGCTGGGGGGACAGGGGAGATGGTGAAAAACTGTTTTTT. Translation gives CASSWGDRGDGEKLFF.